Below are 9 T cell receptor beta chains sequenced from a single sample in a study of blood T cell repertoires in COVID-19. Profiled with immunoSEQ multiplex PCR; TCRdb holds only in-frame clones, not every one. This sample has about 97,000 clones, with around nine tenths found just once. The sample taken for sequencing was peripheral blood. Source of these receptors: a human donor in a cohort sampled during active COVID-19.

The V call is TRBV3-1 (or the pseudogene TRBV3-2), the J call TRBJ1-1; no reliable D call. The CDR3 consists of 15 residues. V was trimmed by 4 bases and J by 6 bases, leaving 18 bases between them. CDR1 and CDR2 from the germline V gene are LGHDT and YNNKEL (reference sequence). DNA of the CDR3: TGTGCCAGCAGCCTAGAAGAGACCGTCGGGGCTGAAGCTTTCTTT. It codes for CASSLEETVGAEAFF.

This clone has a handful of counts. The chain joins TRBV28 to TRBJ2-7, with D possibly being TRBD2 (5 bases). CDR3 length: 11 residues. Germline CDR1 is MDHEN and CDR2 is SYDVKM. Trimming left V 8 bases short and J 7 bases short, with 12 bases between. This chain's CDR3 is CASRRTGEQYF. The CDR3 DNA sequence: TGTGCCAGCCGGAGGACTGGGGAGCAGTACTTC.

The chain uses TRBV7-9 and TRBJ2-2; 10 nucleotides line up with TRBD2. The trim removed 5 bases at V and 3 bases at J, leaving 3 bases unmatched. Per germline, CDR1 SEHNR and CDR2 FQNEAQ (reference sequence). There are 15 residues in the CDR3. The CDR3 bases are TGTGCCAGCAGCGAACTAGCGGGGTACACCGGGGAGCTGTTTTTT. Its translation is CASSELAGYTGELFF.

The chain joins TRBV28 to TRBJ2-7; D might be TRBD1 (6 bases). This CDR3 comprises 14 residues. Trimming took 6 bases from V and 2 from J, leaving 14 bases between them. From germline, CDR1 is MDHEN and CDR2 SYDVKM. CDR3 DNA sequence: TGTGCCAGCAGCCCACAGGGCCCGGCCTACGAGCAGTACTTC. It specifies CASSPQGPAYEQYF.

This clone was recorded a few times. This chain uses TRBV5-4 with TRBJ2-1; a possible D gene is TRBD1 (5 bases). V gave up 6 bases and J gave up 2 bases, with 12 bases separating them. The germline V gene encodes CDR1 SGHNT and CDR2 YYREEE (reference sequence). This CDR3 contains 14 residues. The CDR3 sequence is CASTLKGTYNEQFF. The CDR3 DNA reads as TGTGCCAGCACCCTGAAGGGGACCTACAATGAGCAGTTCTTC.

The gene calls are TRBV5-3 and TRBJ2-3, with 12 bases lining up with TRBD2. TRBV5-3 falls under the ORF class, with uncertain function. The CDR3 has 18 amino acids. J was trimmed by 0 bases and V by 4 bases; bases with no gene match: 9. The DNA of the CDR3 is TGTGCCAGAAGCCCTACTAGCGGGAGGCAGCTGAGCACAGATACGCAGTATTTT. Protein product: CARSPTSGRQLSTDTQYF.

This sequence joins TRBV13 and TRBJ1-2; unclear D gene. The germline V gene encodes CDR1 PRHDT and CDR2 FYEKMQ (reference sequence). The CDR3 is 15 residues long. The germline V and J ends were trimmed by 5 bases and 2 bases, with 15 bases remaining between them. The CDR3 DNA reads TGTGCCAGCAGCGAACAGACGCTGATGAACTATGGCTACACCTTC. It codes for CASSEQTLMNYGYTF.

This chain connects TRBV5-1 to TRBJ2-1, with no clear D. CDR3 size: 17 residues. The germline CDR1 and CDR2 sequences are SGHRS and YFSETQ. The V end lost 2 bases, the J end lost 6 bases, and 21 bases lay between the germline ends. CDR3 sequence: CASSFYPSETARNEQFF. The CDR3 coding sequence is TGCGCCAGCAGCTTTTACCCCAGTGAGACTGCCCGCAATGAGCAGTTCTTC.

This chain links TRBV7-2 with TRBJ2-7, with D possibly matching TRBD2 (9 bases). CDR3 length equals 17 residues. Looked up from germline, CDR1 is SGHTA and CDR2 is FQGNSA. Between the trimmed V and J ends, which lost 7 bases and 3 bases, there was a span of 25 bases. The CDR3 bases are TGTGCCAGCATCCTAGCGGGGCGGGACAGGTTGGACTACGAGCAGTACTTC. Protein sequence: CASILAGRDRLDYEQYF. Using reference TRBV7-2 and TRBJ2-7 for the parts outside the CDR3, the full variable domain is GAGVSQSPSNKVTEKGKDVELRCDPISGHTALYWYRQSLGQGLEFLIYFQGNSAPDKSGLPSDRFSAERTGGSVSTLTIQRTQQEDSAVYLCASILAGRDRLDYEQYFGPGTRLTVT.